These T cell receptor beta chains were read from a single sample in a study of blood T cells in healthy people across ages. TCRdb processed the 5' RACE reads anew with MiXCR; each CDR3 protein has one entry. The data contain about 1 million distinct CDR3 sequences, more than 35% of them singletons. The source material was blood. All receptors derive from a woman aged 60-75 years in good health. Both conserved end residues are part of each CDR3. D genes are given only for firm matches. The size field is filled for only some rows; it gives once, few, many or a size class.

d_gene,j_gene,v_gene,abundance,CDR3aa,CDR3nt
NA,TRBJ1-1,TRBV5-1,few,CASSLEGLNTEAFF,TGTGCCAGCAGTTTGGAGGGTCTGAACACTGAAGCTTTCTTT
TRBD1,TRBJ2-7,TRBV7-9,NA,CASGQGSYNEQYF,TGTGCCAGCGGACAGGGTTCCTACAATGAGCAGTACTTC
NA,TRBJ2-5,TRBV6-2/TRBV6-3,NA,CASSYRDGTFETQYF,TGTGCCAGCAGTTACCGGGACGGGACGTTCGAGACCCAGTACTTC
TRBD2,TRBJ2-7,TRBV5-1,NA,CASSWSLAGVDEQYF,TGCGCCAGCAGCTGGAGTCTAGCGGGAGTCGACGAGCAGTACTTC
NA,TRBJ1-5,TRBV19,once,CASSMVEYQPQHF,TGTGCCAGTAGTATGGTGGAGTATCAGCCCCAGCATTTT
TRBD1,TRBJ2-1,TRBV10-3,few,CAISLRDRAPNEQFF,TGTGCCATCAGTCTCCGGGACAGGGCCCCCAATGAGCAGTTCTTC
NA,TRBJ2-7,TRBV5-1,NA,CASSLARASHEQYF,TGCGCCAGCAGCTTGGCCAGGGCCAGCCACGAGCAGTACTTC
NA,TRBJ2-4,TRBV28,NA,CASSEWGEKNIQYF,TGTGCCAGCTCCGAGTGGGGGGAAAAAAACATTCAGTACTTC
NA,TRBJ2-3,TRBV5-1,NA,CASSLEAGEADTQYF,TGCGCCAGCAGCTTGGAGGCAGGGGAAGCTGATACGCAGTATTTT
NA,TRBJ2-7,TRBV27,NA,CASTPGGDLHYEQYF,TGTGCCAGCACTCCGGGCGGGGACTTACACTACGAGCAGTACTTC
NA,TRBJ1-2,TRBV20-1,few,CSARSNDGRGAYGYTF,TGCAGTGCTAGATCCAACGACGGACGGGGGGCCTATGGCTACACCTTC
TRBD2,TRBJ2-1,TRBV20-1,NA,CSARDREAGARNEQFF,TGCAGTGCTAGAGATCGTGAGGCGGGAGCACGCAATGAGCAGTTCTTC
NA,TRBJ2-3,TRBV7-6,NA,CASSTEGADTQYF,TGTGCCAGCAGCACCGAAGGGGCAGATACGCAGTATTTT
NA,TRBJ2-1,TRBV7-9,NA,CASSRKPDEQFF,TGTGCCAGCAGCCGCAAGCCTGATGAGCAGTTCTTC
TRBD1,TRBJ2-5,TRBV4-1,NA,CASSQGGTGGWETQYF,TGCGCCAGCAGCCAAGGTGGGACAGGGGGCTGGGAGACCCAGTACTTC
TRBD1,TRBJ1-5,TRBV28,NA,CASSLNRGNQPQHF,TGTGCCAGCAGTTTAAACAGGGGAAATCAGCCCCAGCATTTT
TRBD1,TRBJ2-7,TRBV9,few,CASSVAVGGNEQYF,TGTGCCAGCAGCGTAGCCGTAGGGGGCAACGAGCAGTACTTC
NA,TRBJ2-5,TRBV6-6,few,CASSSARVGETQYF,TGTGCCAGCAGTTCCGCCAGGGTCGGGGAGACCCAGTACTTC
TRBD1,TRBJ1-2,TRBV6-1,NA,CASSSTGGAGGYTF,TGTGCCAGCAGTTCTACAGGGGGCGCGGGGGGCTACACCTTC
NA,TRBJ2-1,TRBV28,NA,CASSLGFGNIQFF,TGTGCCAGCAGTTTGGGGTTTGGAAACATTCAGTTCTTC
NA,TRBJ2-7,TRBV27,NA,CASGESGIFYEQYF,TGTGCCAGCGGCGAGAGCGGAATTTTCTACGAGCAGTACTTC
TRBD1,TRBJ1-1,TRBV5-1,NA,CASSGTGPNTEAFF,TGCGCCAGCAGTGGGACAGGACCGAACACTGAAGCTTTCTTT
TRBD1,TRBJ2-7,TRBV15,NA,CATSRDRGTVNEQYF,TGTGCCACCAGCAGAGATCGTGGGACAGTGAACGAGCAGTACTTC
NA,TRBJ2-2,TRBV29-1,NA,CSVRVGELFF,TGCAGCGTTAGGGTAGGGGAGCTGTTTTTT
NA,TRBJ2-1,TRBV25-1,NA,CASSVPAAYNEQFF,TGTGCCAGCAGTGTACCAGCGGCATACAATGAGCAGTTCTTC
NA,TRBJ2-1,TRBV5-1,NA,CASSETGTYNEQFF,TGCGCCAGCAGTGAGACAGGCACCTACAATGAGCAGTTCTTC
TRBD2,TRBJ2-3,TRBV27,NA,CASSQRLAGTGGETQYF,TGTGCCAGCAGTCAACGACTAGCGGGAACGGGTGGAGAAACGCAGTATTTT
NA,TRBJ1-6,TRBV5-1,few,CASSLKGTNMAPLHF,TGCGCCAGCAGCTTGAAAGGGACAAACATGGCTCCCCTCCACTTT
NA,TRBJ1-5,TRBV10-3,many,CAISAGRDSNQPQHF,TGTGCCATCAGTGCCGGGAGGGATAGCAATCAGCCCCAGCATTTT
NA,TRBJ1-4,TRBV4-1,NA,CASSPPDGANEKLFF,TGCGCCAGCAGCCCCCCGGACGGAGCCAATGAAAAACTGTTTTTT
TRBD1,TRBJ2-1,TRBV19,NA,CASSRSGQGVEQFF,TGTGCCAGTAGTAGGTCAGGACAGGGAGTCGAGCAGTTCTTC
NA,TRBJ2-5,TRBV2,many,CASSESEETQYF,TGTGCCAGCAGTGAATCAGAGGAGACCCAGTACTTC
TRBD2,TRBJ2-1,TRBV3-1,few,CASSQERTSGRGNEQFF,TGTGCCAGCAGCCAAGAACGGACTAGCGGGAGGGGCAATGAGCAGTTCTTC
TRBD1,TRBJ1-2,TRBV6-2/TRBV6-3,few,CASSSPDRGHGYTF,TGTGCCAGCAGTTCTCCCGACAGGGGCCATGGCTACACCTTC
TRBD2,TRBJ2-1,TRBV24-1,NA,CATSDRERGGNEQFF,TGTGCCACCAGTGACCGGGAACGGGGGGGGAATGAGCAGTTCTTC
NA,TRBJ2-7,TRBV5-5,NA,CASSFAIRGHEQYF,TGTGCCAGCAGCTTTGCAATCCGGGGCCACGAGCAGTACTTC
NA,TRBJ1-2,TRBV29-1,NA,CSVWGEGRGYGYTF,TGCAGCGTCTGGGGCGAGGGGAGAGGCTATGGCTACACCTTC
TRBD2,TRBJ2-5,TRBV7-9,NA,CASSLVSSGRTLQETQYF,TGTGCCAGCAGCTTAGTGTCTAGCGGGAGAACCCTACAAGAGACCCAGTACTTC
TRBD2,TRBJ2-7,TRBV5-1,few,CASSRGTSGRGVDEQYF,TGCGCCAGCAGCCGAGGGACTAGCGGGAGAGGGGTCGACGAGCAGTACTTC
NA,TRBJ1-4,TRBV5-6,few,CASSAQGSNEKLFF,TGTGCCAGCAGCGCACAGGGAAGTAATGAAAAACTGTTTTTT
NA,TRBJ1-1,TRBV7-9,few,CASGDKAEAFF,TGTGCCAGCGGGGACAAAGCTGAAGCTTTCTTT
TRBD1,TRBJ2-1,TRBV27,many,CASSLDRGLAYNEQFF,TGTGCCAGCAGTCTCGACAGGGGTCTAGCCTACAATGAGCAGTTCTTC
TRBD2,TRBJ2-5,TRBV13,NA,CASSLGRQQETQYF,TGTGCCAGCAGCCTCGGGAGGCAACAAGAGACCCAGTACTTC
TRBD1,TRBJ2-1,TRBV10-3,NA,CAIRTADRIDEQFF,TGTGCCATCAGGACCGCGGACAGGATCGATGAGCAGTTCTTC
NA,TRBJ2-3,TRBV18,NA,CASSPPKGAAHPTDTQYF,TGTGCCAGCTCACCACCTAAAGGCGCGGCGCACCCCACAGATACGCAGTATTTT
TRBD1,TRBJ2-5,TRBV6-5,NA,CASGTKTQGARKTQYF,TGTGCCAGCGGTACCAAAACACAGGGGGCGCGTAAGACCCAGTACTTC
TRBD2,TRBJ2-5,TRBV4-2,NA,CASSQDSSGRFGETQYF,TGTGCCAGCAGCCAAGATTCTAGCGGGAGGTTTGGGGAGACCCAGTACTTC
NA,TRBJ2-6,TRBV20-1,many,CSARDSGANVLTF,TGCAGTGCTAGGGACTCTGGGGCCAACGTCCTGACTTTC
NA,TRBJ1-2,TRBV10-3,few,CAISESQLPLQGSGGYTF,TGTGCCATCAGTGAGTCACAATTACCCCTCCAGGGGTCTGGCGGCTACACCTTC
TRBD2,TRBJ2-1,TRBV20-1,NA,CSVYGGTSGSNEQFF,TGCAGTGTGTACGGTGGGACTAGCGGGTCTAATGAGCAGTTCTTC
NA,TRBJ2-7,TRBV28,NA,CASILGGLYEQYF,NA